These T cell receptor beta chains were read from a single sample in a study of blood T cell repertoires in COVID-19. Assay: immunoSEQ multiplex PCR; the TCRdb copy retains only in-frame clones and omits some. Of some 300,000 clones in the sample, 70% to 90% are singletons; the top ten hold 1.3%. Sequencing input: peripheral blood. These receptors came from a man between 65 and 85 years old with acute or convalescent COVID-19. Each CDR3 is given with its conserved first and last residue. Each record gives: V gene, J gene, CDR3 protein.

>TRBV4-3|TRBJ2-5
CASSPRGHSQETQYF
>TRBV7-9|TRBJ2-3
CASSLASHTDTQYF
>TRBV28|TRBJ2-7
CASSLRSLRYGQQYF
>TRBV7-2|TRBJ2-3
CASSLGNGGADTQYF
>TRBV4-3|TRBJ2-5
CASSRLARGAGETQYF
>TRBV6-1|TRBJ2-2
CASSEQGPTGELFF
>TRBV24-1|TRBJ2-3
CATSEGGLAGNTDTQYF
>TRBV12-3/TRBV12-4|TRBJ2-1
CASTLGAYNEQFF
>TRBV7-9|TRBJ2-1
CATDGDRGLAKSYNEQFF
>TRBV4-3|TRBJ2-5
CASSQDAGGETQYF
>TRBV7-3|TRBJ2-1
CASSLLERGGEEQFF
>TRBV19|TRBJ2-6
CASSMSPGANVLTF
>TRBV11-2|TRBJ2-1
CASSQSPTGGYNEQFF
>TRBV29-1|TRBJ2-1
CSVRRDHLNEQFF
>TRBV5-4|TRBJ2-3
CASSMSADTQYF
>TRBV5-1|TRBJ2-3
CASSLHPGGKENTQYF
>TRBV6-1|TRBJ1-1
CASSDRSNTEAFF
>TRBV5-1|TRBJ2-7
CASSWGQLDYEQYF
>TRBV9|TRBJ2-6
CASSPRGQKAVGANVLTF
>TRBV24-1|TRBJ1-2
CATSDLGREGGYTF
>TRBV3-1/TRBV3-2|TRBJ1-6
CASSQGFSGTQPHF
>TRBV10-3|TRBJ2-7
CAISETQAYEQYF
>TRBV4-3|TRBJ2-2
CASSHTSPGLADVTGELFF
>TRBV29-1|TRBJ2-2
CSAKQGTGELFF
>TRBV7-2|TRBJ1-4
CASSLEAAGNEKLFF
>TRBV9|TRBJ2-3
CASSAPQRSPSTDTQYF
>TRBV3-1/TRBV3-2|TRBJ2-7
CASSQVPRPYEQYF
>TRBV9|TRBJ1-2
CASSPRLGTGFNGYTF
>TRBV14|TRBJ1-1
CASSLRGQPGTEAFF
>TRBV29-1|TRBJ2-1
CSVVGQGMEQSNEQFF
>TRBV5-4|TRBJ1-1
CASSFTGERTEAFF
>TRBV6-5|TRBJ1-2
CASSYSSLGAGGYTF
>TRBV3-1/TRBV3-2|TRBJ2-2
CASRPLGRAHTGELFF
>TRBV9|TRBJ1-1
CASSNPRGIRNTEAFF
>TRBV2|TRBJ2-1
CASSRDHGPYEQFF
>TRBV9|TRBJ2-1
CASSFSGPYNEQFF
>TRBV6-6|TRBJ2-7
CASCLAAGQDYYEQYF
>TRBV6-5|TRBJ2-2
CASRKQGDGELFF
>TRBV18|TRBJ1-3
CASSLGGDHSGNTIYF
>TRBV3-1/TRBV3-2|TRBJ1-2
CASSRLGHGYTF